The clone carrying this TCR beta chain appeared once. This sample was taken from a study of cytomegalovirus exposure and HLA in healthy donors. CDR1 is LGHNA, CDR2 YNFKEQ, per germline. The CDR3 covers 18 residues. V gave up 0 bases and J gave up 2 bases; unmatched junction bases: 7. The primer mix had 60 Vbeta and 13 Jbeta primers. Generated by immunoSEQ multiplex PCR, the TCRdb table keeps only in-frame clones and is missing some. This table holds roughly 120,000 clones, 75% to 80% found once. The clonotype was recovered from a woman in her thirties in good health and CMV-seronegative. Input material: PBMCs. The rearrangement joins TRBV4-2 to TRBJ1-5, with 10 bases aligning to TRBD1. CDR3: CASSQDQGQGYGNQPQHF. CDR3 coding DNA: TGTGCCAGCAGCCAAGATCAGGGACAGGGGTATGGCAATCAGCCCCAGCATTTT.